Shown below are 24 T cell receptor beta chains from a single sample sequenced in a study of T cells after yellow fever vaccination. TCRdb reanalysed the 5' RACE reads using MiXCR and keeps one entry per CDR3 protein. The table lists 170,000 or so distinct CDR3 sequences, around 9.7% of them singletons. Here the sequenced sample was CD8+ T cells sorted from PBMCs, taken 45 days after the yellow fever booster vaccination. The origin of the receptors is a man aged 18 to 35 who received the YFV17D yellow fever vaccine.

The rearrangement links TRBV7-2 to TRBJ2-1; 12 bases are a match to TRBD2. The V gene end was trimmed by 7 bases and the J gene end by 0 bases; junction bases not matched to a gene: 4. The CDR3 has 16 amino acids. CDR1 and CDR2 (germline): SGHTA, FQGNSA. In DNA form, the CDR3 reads TGTGCCAGCACTAGCGGGGGGGCCCTCTCCTACAATGAGCAGTTCTTC. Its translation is CASTSGGALSYNEQFF.

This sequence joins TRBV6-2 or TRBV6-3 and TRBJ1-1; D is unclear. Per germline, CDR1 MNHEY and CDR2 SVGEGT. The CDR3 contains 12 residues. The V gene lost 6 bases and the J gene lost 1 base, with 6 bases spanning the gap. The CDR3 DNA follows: TGTGCCAGCAGCCCCGCGAACACTGAAGCTTTCTTT. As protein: CASSPANTEAFF.

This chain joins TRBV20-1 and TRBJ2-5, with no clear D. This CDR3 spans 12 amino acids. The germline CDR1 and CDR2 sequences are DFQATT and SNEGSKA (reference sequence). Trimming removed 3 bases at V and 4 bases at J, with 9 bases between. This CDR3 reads CSASRKGETQYF. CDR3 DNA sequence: TGCAGTGCTAGCCGGAAGGGAGAGACCCAGTACTTC.

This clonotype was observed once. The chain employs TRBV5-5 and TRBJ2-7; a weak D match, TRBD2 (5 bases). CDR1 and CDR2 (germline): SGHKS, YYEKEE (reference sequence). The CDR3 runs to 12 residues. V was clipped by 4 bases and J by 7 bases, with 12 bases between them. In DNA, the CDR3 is TGTGCCAGCAGCCCTACGGGAAGGGAGCAGTACGTC. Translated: CASSPTGREQYV.

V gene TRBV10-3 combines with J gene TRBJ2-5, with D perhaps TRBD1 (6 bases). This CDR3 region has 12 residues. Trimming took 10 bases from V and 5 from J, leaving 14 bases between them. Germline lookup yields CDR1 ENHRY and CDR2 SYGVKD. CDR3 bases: TGTGCCACCGGGCAGGGGATGGAGACCCAGTACTTC. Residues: CATGQGMETQYF.

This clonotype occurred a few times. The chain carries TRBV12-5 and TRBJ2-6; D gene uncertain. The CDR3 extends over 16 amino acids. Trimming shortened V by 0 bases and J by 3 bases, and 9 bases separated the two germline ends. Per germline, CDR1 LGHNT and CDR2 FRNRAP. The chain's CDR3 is CASGLVLGVGANVLTF. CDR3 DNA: TGTGCTAGTGGTTTGGTATTGGGTGTTGGGGCCAACGTCCTGACTTTC.

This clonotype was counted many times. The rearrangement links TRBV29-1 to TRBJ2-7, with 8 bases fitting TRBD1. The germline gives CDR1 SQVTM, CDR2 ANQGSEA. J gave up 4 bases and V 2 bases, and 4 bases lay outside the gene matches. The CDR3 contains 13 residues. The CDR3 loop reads CSVERDRSYEQYF. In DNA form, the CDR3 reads TGCAGCGTTGAACGGGACAGGTCTTACGAGCAGTACTTC.

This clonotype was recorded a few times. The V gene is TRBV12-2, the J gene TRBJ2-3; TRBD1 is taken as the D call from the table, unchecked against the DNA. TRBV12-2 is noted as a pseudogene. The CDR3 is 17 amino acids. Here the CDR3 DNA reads TGTGCAAGTCGCTTTTCCGGGACAGGGGGCTCGGGAGATACGCAGTATTTT. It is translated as CASRFSGTGGSGDTQYF.

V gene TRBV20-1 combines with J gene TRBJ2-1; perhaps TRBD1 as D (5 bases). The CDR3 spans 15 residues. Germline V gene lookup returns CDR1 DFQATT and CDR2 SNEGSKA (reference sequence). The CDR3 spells CGVPQGGKSYNEQFF. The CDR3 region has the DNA TGCGGTGTCCCCCAGGGTGGCAAATCCTACAATGAGCAGTTCTTC.

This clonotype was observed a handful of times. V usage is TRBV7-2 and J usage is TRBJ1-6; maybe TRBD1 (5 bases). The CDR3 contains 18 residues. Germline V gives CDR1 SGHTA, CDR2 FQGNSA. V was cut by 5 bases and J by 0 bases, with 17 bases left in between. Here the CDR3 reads CASSIESTVHSYNSPLHF. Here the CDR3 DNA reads TGTGCCAGCAGCATAGAGTCGACAGTACACTCCTATAATTCACCCCTCCACTTT.

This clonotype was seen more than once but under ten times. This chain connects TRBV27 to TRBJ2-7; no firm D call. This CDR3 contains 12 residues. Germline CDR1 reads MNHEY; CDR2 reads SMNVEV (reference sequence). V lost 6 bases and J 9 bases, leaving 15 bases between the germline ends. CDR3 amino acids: CASSPNAIRQYV. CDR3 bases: TGTGCCAGCAGCCCGAACGCAATCCGGCAGTACGTC.

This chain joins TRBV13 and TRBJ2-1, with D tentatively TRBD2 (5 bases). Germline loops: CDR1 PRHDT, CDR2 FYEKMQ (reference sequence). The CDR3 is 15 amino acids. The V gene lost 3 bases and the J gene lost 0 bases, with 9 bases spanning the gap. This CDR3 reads CASSLRASSYNEQFF. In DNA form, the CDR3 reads TGTGCCAGCAGCTTGAGGGCCAGCTCCTACAATGAGCAGTTCTTC.

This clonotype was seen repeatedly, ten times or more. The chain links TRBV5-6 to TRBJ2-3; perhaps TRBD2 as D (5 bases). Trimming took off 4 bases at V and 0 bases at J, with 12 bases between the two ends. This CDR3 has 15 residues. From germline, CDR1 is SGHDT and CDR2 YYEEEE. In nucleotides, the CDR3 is TGTGCCAGCAGCATCTGGACTTCTAGCACAGATACGCAGTATTTT. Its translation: CASSIWTSSTDTQYF. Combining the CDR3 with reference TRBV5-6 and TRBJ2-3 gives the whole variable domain DAGVTQSPTHLIKTRGQQVTLRCSPKSGHDTVSWYQQALGQGPQFIFQYYEEEERQRGNFPDRFSGHQFPNYSSELNVNALLLGDSALYLCASSIWTSSTDTQYFGPGTRLTVL.

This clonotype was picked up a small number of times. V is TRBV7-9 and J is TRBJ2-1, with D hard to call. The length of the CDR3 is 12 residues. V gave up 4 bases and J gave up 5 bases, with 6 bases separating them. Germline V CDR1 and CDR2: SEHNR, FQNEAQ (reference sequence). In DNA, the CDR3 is TGTGCCAGCAGCTCTGACAACAATGAGCAGTTCTTC. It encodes CASSSDNNEQFF.

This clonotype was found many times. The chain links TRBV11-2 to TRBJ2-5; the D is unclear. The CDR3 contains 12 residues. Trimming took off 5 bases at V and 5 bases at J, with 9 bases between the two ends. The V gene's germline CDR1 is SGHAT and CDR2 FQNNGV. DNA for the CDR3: TGTGCCAGCAGCACCTTAACCGAGACCCAGTACTTC. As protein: CASSTLTETQYF.

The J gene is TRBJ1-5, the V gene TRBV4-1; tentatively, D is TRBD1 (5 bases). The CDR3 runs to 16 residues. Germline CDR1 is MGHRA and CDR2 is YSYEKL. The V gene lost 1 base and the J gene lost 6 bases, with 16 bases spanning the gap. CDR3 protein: CASSQVLEGTGQPQHF. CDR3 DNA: TGCGCCAGCAGCCAAGTTCTGGAGGGGACGGGTCAGCCCCAGCATTTT.

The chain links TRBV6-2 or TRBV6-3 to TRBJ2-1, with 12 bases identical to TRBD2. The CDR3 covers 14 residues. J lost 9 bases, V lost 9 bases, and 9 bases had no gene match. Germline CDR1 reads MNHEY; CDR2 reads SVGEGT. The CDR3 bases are TGTGCCAGTTGTCTAGCGGGGGGGCCGGCTGAGCAGTTCTTC. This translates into CASCLAGGPAEQFF.

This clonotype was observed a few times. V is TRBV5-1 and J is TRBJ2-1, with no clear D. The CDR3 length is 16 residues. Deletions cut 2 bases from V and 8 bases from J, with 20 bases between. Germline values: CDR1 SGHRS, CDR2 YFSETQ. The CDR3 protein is CASSFLGQLEVDEQFF. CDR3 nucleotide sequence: TGCGCCAGCAGCTTTTTGGGTCAGTTGGAAGTCGATGAGCAGTTCTTC.

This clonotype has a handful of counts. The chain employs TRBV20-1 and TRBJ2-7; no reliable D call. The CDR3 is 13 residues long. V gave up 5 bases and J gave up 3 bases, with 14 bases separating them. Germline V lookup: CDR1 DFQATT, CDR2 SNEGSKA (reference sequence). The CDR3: CSADEGRSYEQYF. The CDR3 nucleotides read TGCAGTGCTGACGAAGGTAGGAGCTACGAGCAGTACTTC.

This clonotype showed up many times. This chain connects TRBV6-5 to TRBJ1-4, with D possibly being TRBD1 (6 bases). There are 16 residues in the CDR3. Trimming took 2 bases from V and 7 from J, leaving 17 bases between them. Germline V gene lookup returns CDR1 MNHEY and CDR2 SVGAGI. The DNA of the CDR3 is TGTGCCAGCAGTTACCAGGTCAGGACAGATCCTGAAAAACTGTTTTTT. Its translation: CASSYQVRTDPEKLFF.

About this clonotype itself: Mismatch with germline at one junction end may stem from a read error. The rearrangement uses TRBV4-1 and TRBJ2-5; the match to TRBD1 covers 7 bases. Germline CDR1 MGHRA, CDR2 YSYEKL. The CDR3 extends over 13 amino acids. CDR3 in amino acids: CASSQVSGGIRYF. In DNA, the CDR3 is TGCGCCAGCAGCCAAGTCTCAGGGGGTATACGATATTTC.

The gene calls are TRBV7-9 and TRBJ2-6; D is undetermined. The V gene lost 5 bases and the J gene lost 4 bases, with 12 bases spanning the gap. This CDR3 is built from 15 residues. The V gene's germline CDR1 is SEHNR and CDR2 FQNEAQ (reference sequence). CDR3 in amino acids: CASSMDLSGANVLTF. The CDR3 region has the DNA TGTGCCAGCAGCATGGACCTCTCCGGGGCCAACGTCCTGACTTTC. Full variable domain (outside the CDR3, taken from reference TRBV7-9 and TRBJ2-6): DTGVSQNPRHKITKRGQNVTFRCDPISEHNRLYWYRQTLGQGPEFLTYFQNEAQLEKSRLLSDRFSAERPKGSFSTLEIQRTEQGDSAMYLCASSMDLSGANVLTFGAGSRLTVL.

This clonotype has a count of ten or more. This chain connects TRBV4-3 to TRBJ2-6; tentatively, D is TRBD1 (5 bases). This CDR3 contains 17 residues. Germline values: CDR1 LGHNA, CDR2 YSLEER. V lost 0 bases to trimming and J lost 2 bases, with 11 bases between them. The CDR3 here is CASSQDYAGTGANVLTF. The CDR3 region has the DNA TGCGCCAGCAGCCAAGATTATGCAGGGACTGGGGCCAACGTCCTGACTTTC.

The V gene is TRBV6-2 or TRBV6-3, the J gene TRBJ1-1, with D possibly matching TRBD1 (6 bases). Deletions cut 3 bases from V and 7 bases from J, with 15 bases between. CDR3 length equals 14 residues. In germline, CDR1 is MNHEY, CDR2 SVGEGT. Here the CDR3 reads CASSYGPRGSEAFF. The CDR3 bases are TGTGCCAGCAGTTATGGACCCAGGGGAAGTGAAGCTTTCTTT.